The 5 T cell receptor beta chains in this list originate from one sample, sequenced in a study of read filtering for tumor transcriptome and immune sequencing. From about 400 ng of RNA, a library with molecular barcoded alpha/delta and beta/gamma adaptors was made. MiXCR, applied by TCRdb to the reads, yields one record per CDR3 protein. The sample consists of around 30,000 distinct CDR3 sequences, roughly 20% of them appearing once. Sequencing was performed on a population of CD138-negative cells sorted from bone marrow. The receptors here all came from a donor aged 40 or older with multiple myeloma.

This clonotype was seen repeatedly, ten times or more. V and J are TRBV7-9 and TRBJ2-1; 7 positions match TRBD2. The CDR3 consists of 15 residues. J was trimmed by 5 bases and V by 7 bases; bases with no gene match: 11. From germline, CDR1 is SEHNR and CDR2 FQNEAQ (reference sequence). For the CDR3, the DNA is TGTGCCAGCACTCCTGGGGGAGGGCCCGACAATGAGCAGTTCTTC. It yields the protein CASTPGGGPDNEQFF.

This clonotype came up many times. The genes are TRBV7-9 and TRBJ2-3; no definite D call. This CDR3 is built from 13 residues. Germline CDR1 is SEHNR and CDR2 is FQNEAQ (reference sequence). V was trimmed by 5 bases and J by 3 bases, leaving 9 bases between them. The CDR3 is CASSAQLTDTQYF. CDR3 nucleotides: TGTGCCAGCAGCGCACAGCTTACAGATACGCAGTATTTT.

This clonotype was found many times. This chain uses TRBV19 with TRBJ2-1; a possible D gene is TRBD2 (5 bases). CDR1 is LNHDA, CDR2 SQIVND, per germline (reference sequence). This CDR3 is 13 amino acids long. Trimming took off 3 bases at V and 8 bases at J, with 11 bases between the two ends. The CDR3 loop reads CASSITLAHEQFF. In DNA, the CDR3 is TGTGCCAGTAGTATCACCCTAGCTCATGAGCAGTTCTTC. Supplemented by reference TRBV19 and TRBJ2-1, the full variable domain reads DGGITQSPKYLFRKEGQNVTLSCEQNLNHDAMYWYRQDPGQGLRLIYYSQIVNDFQKGDIAEGYSVSREKKESFPLTVTSAQKNPTAFYLCASSITLAHEQFFGPGTRLTVL.

This chain joins TRBV30 and TRBJ2-3, with 13 bases that match TRBD2. CDR1 GTSNPN and CDR2 SVGIG come from the germline V gene (reference sequence). V trimming: 0 bases; J trimming: 5 bases; junction bases outside the gene matches: 5. The CDR3 length is 16 residues. In nucleotides, the CDR3 is TGTGCCTGGAGTGTACTACTAGCGGGGGGGAGAGATACGCAGTATTTT. Translating it yields CAWSVLLAGGRDTQYF.

This clonotype showed up just once. One junction end disagrees with the germline gene, perhaps due to a read error. The chain couples TRBV5-4 to TRBJ2-7; D could derive from TRBD1 or TRBD2 (5 bases each). The germline CDR1 and CDR2 sequences are SGHNT and YYREEE (reference sequence). This CDR3 spans 15 amino acids. The CDR3 DNA sequence: TGCGCCGGCAGCCCTGGGGCTAGCACGGGGTACGAGCAGTACTTC. Translated, it gives CAGSPGASTGYEQYF.